A single sample is the source of the 22 T cell receptor beta chains below, sequenced in a study of blood T cell repertoires in COVID-19. Clones were sequenced by immunoSEQ multiplex PCR, and TCRdb holds only the in-frame ones, with some missing. The repertoire holds about 150,000 clones, with roughly 80% as singletons. Sequenced sample: peripheral blood. The source of these receptors is a man older than 75 with acute or convalescent COVID-19.

J is TRBJ2-1 and V is TRBV5-1, with 7 bases lining up with TRBD2. Germline CDR1 is SGHRS and CDR2 is YFSETQ. This CDR3 comprises 13 residues. V dropped 0 bases and J dropped 9; count of bases not matched to a gene: 3. CDR3 sequence reads: CASSLARGGEQFF. In DNA, the CDR3 is TGCGCCAGCAGCTTGGCCCGCGGGGGTGAGCAGTTCTTC.

J is TRBJ1-5 and V is TRBV7-9; D is perhaps TRBD1 (5 bases). CDR3 length: 16 amino acids. The V and J ends lost 6 bases and 0 bases respectively, with 15 bases between them. Germline V gene data show CDR1 as SEHNR and CDR2 as FQNEAQ (reference sequence). This CDR3 is CASRSDGGGSNQPQHF. CDR3 nucleotides: TGTGCCAGCAGATCAGACGGGGGGGGTAGCAATCAGCCCCAGCATTTT. Full variable domain (outside the CDR3, taken from reference TRBV7-9 and TRBJ1-5): DTGVSQNPRHKITKRGQNVTFRCDPISEHNRLYWYRQTLGQGPEFLTYFQNEAQLEKSRLLSDRFSAERPKGSFSTLEIQRTEQGDSAMYLCASRSDGGGSNQPQHFGDGTRLSIL.

This clone turned up a few times. The rearrangement uses TRBV28 and TRBJ1-2; 9 nucleotides agree with TRBD1. J lost 4 bases, V lost 2 bases, and 8 bases had no gene match. CDR3 size: 16 residues. Germline lookup yields CDR1 MDHEN and CDR2 SYDVKM. The chain's CDR3 is CASSLGGTGWSYGYTF. The CDR3 DNA is TGTGCCAGCAGTTTAGGGGGGACAGGGTGGTCCTATGGCTACACCTTC.

This chain's CDR3 is CASSANPGTATEAFF. The CDR3 DNA reads TGTGCCAGCAGCGCCAACCCCGGGACAGCCACTGAAGCTTTCTTT. This chain uses TRBV9 with TRBJ1-1, with TRBD1 identical over 7 bases. The CDR3 contains 15 residues. V shed 3 bases, J shed 4 bases, and the junction held 9 bases outside the gene matches. Germline values: CDR1 SGDLS, CDR2 YYNGEE. Drawing the rest from reference TRBV9 and TRBJ1-1, the complete variable domain is DSGVTQTPKHLITATGQRVTLRCSPRSGDLSVYWYQQSLDQGLQFLIQYYNGEERAKGNILERFSAQQFPDLHSELNLSSLELGDSALYFCASSANPGTATEAFFGQGTRLTVV.

The genes are TRBV29-1 and TRBJ1-4, with a possible D match to TRBD1 (6 bases). The V gene's germline CDR1 is SQVTM and CDR2 ANQGSEA. The CDR3 length is 13 residues. Trimming took 7 bases from V and 4 from J, leaving 13 bases between them. The CDR3 region has the DNA TGCAGCGGGGGCGAGGGGGGTAATGAAAAACTGTTTTTT. This translates into CSGGEGGNEKLFF.

The chain joins TRBV7-2 to TRBJ1-6, with TRBD1 matching 9 bases. This CDR3 is 15 amino acids long. With 4 bases clipped from V and 14 bases from J, the junction kept 12 bases outside the gene matches. Per the germline V gene, CDR1 is SGHTA and CDR2 is FQGNSA. The CDR3: CASSSAGTGLGSLHF. CDR3 nucleotide sequence: TGTGCCAGCAGCTCCGCCGGGACAGGGCTCGGGTCCCTCCACTTT.

V and J are TRBV10-1 and TRBJ2-5; TRBD1 agrees at 7 bases. CDR1 WNHNN and CDR2 SYGVQD come from the germline V gene (reference sequence). V lost 3 bases and J lost 1; bases outside the gene matches: 11. This CDR3 is 17 amino acids long. The CDR3 protein is CASSESALGQFQETQYF. The DNA for the CDR3 is TGCGCCAGCAGTGAATCTGCACTGGGACAGTTCCAAGAGACCCAGTACTTC.

The V call is TRBV6-5, the J call TRBJ1-6; 10 nucleotides align to TRBD1. V was clipped by 8 bases and J by 7 bases; unmatched bases: 2. This CDR3 region has 13 residues. Germline CDR1 is MNHEY and CDR2 is SVGAGI. Here the CDR3 DNA reads TGTGCCAGCCCGGGACAGGGGAATTCACCCCTCCACTTT. Translating gives CASPGQGNSPLHF.

This clone has only a few counts. The V gene is TRBV6-2 or TRBV6-3, the J gene TRBJ2-7; 7 bases are a match to TRBD1. CDR3 length equals 17 residues. The junction had 12 bases not matched to a gene; V was cut back by 2 bases and J by 2 bases. Germline-derived CDR1 and CDR2 are MNHEY and SVGEGT. The DNA for the CDR3 is TGTGCCAGCAGTTACCCGGACCGTGGACAGGTTACCTACGAGCAGTACTTC. It translates to CASSYPDRGQVTYEQYF.

The rearrangement joins TRBV19 to TRBJ1-3; TRBD1 matches 7 bases. Germline-derived CDR1 and CDR2 are LNHDA and SQIVND (reference sequence). This CDR3 comprises 15 residues. V lost 4 bases, J lost 2 bases, and 5 bases stayed unmatched. The CDR3 reads CASSTTGAAGNTIYF. DNA of the CDR3: TGTGCCAGTAGTACTACAGGGGCTGCTGGAAACACCATATATTTT.

The CDR3 bases are TGTGCCAGCAGGGGATGGTTGGAGGGGGAAAAACTGTTTTTT. Translating gives CASRGWLEGEKLFF. This chain links TRBV27 with TRBJ1-4, with D perhaps TRBD1 (5 bases). This CDR3 has 14 amino acids. V lost 6 bases and J 8 bases, leaving 16 bases between the germline ends. From germline, CDR1 is MNHEY and CDR2 SMNVEV (reference sequence).

The chain has TRBV28 and TRBJ1-5, with D tentatively TRBD1 (5 bases). CDR1 is MDHEN and CDR2 is SYDVKM in the germline V gene. V was clipped by 5 bases and J by 3 bases, with 14 bases between them. The CDR3 runs 15 residues. For the CDR3, the DNA is TGTGCCAGCAGTCGGGCAGGGTTGGACAATCAGCCCCAGCATTTT. Translated: CASSRAGLDNQPQHF.

The chain employs TRBV19 and TRBJ2-2, with D possibly being TRBD2 (5 bases). Germline V gene sequence: CDR1 LNHDA, CDR2 SQIVND (reference sequence). The V and J ends lost 6 bases and 0 bases respectively, with 17 bases between them. The CDR3 consists of 17 residues. In nucleotides, the CDR3 is TGTGCCAGTAGCATTCTCCGAACTAGAACGAACACCGGGGAGCTGTTTTTT. Residues: CASSILRTRTNTGELFF.

This clone was counted only a few times. In DNA, the CDR3 is TGTGCCAGCAGCCCCGCAGGGGACGGCTACACCTTC. This encodes CASSPAGDGYTF. This chain links TRBV7-8 with TRBJ1-2, with a possible D match to TRBD1 (6 bases). The CDR3 contains 12 residues. The V end lost 5 bases, the J end lost 8 bases, and 12 bases lay between the germline ends. The V gene's germline CDR1 is SGHVS and CDR2 FQNEAQ.

This clone came up a few times. The chain employs TRBV6-5 and TRBJ1-3; a possible D gene is TRBD1 (5 bases). Trimming shortened V by 5 bases and J by 4 bases, and 15 bases separated the two germline ends. The germline gives CDR1 MNHEY, CDR2 SVGAGI. The CDR3 extends over 15 amino acids. The CDR3 protein is CASSITMGLGNTIYF. The CDR3 bases are TGTGCCAGCAGTATAACGATGGGGCTCGGAAACACCATATATTTT.

The V call is TRBV27, the J call TRBJ2-5, with D possibly TRBD1 on 6 matching bases. Germline-derived CDR1 and CDR2 are MNHEY and SMNVEV (reference sequence). CDR3 length: 13 amino acids. Trimming stripped 5 bases from V and 2 bases from J, with 9 bases between. The CDR3 spells CASSRTEQETQYF. The DNA for the CDR3 is TGTGCCAGCAGTCGGACAGAGCAAGAGACCCAGTACTTC.

The chain has TRBV19 and TRBJ1-5; D perhaps matches TRBD1 (5 bases). The CDR3 spans 15 residues. Germline V lookup: CDR1 LNHDA, CDR2 SQIVND (reference sequence). Between the trimmed V and J ends, which lost 4 bases and 3 bases, there was a span of 13 bases. In nucleotides, the CDR3 is TGTGCCAGTAGTAATAGTGGCAGGGTCAATCAGCCCCAGCATTTT. It specifies CASSNSGRVNQPQHF.

Notes on this clone: This same CDR3 is encoded by further DNA sequences in the sample. This chain joins TRBV7-9 and TRBJ1-6; weak D call: TRBD1 (5 bases). This CDR3 spans 14 amino acids. Germline CDR1 is SEHNR and CDR2 is FQNEAQ (reference sequence). Trimming removed 5 bases at V and 6 bases at J, with 11 bases between. The CDR3 region is CASSTQGLNSPLHF. Here the CDR3 DNA reads TGTGCCAGCAGCACTCAGGGTCTTAATTCACCCCTCCACTTT.

The chain couples TRBV5-1 to TRBJ2-3; D uncertain. The germline V gene has CDR1 SGHRS and CDR2 YFSETQ. V was shortened by 4 bases and J by 3 bases, with 9 bases between the two germline ends. This CDR3 comprises 13 residues. CDR3 amino acids: CASSPFSTDTQYF. In nucleotides, the CDR3 is TGCGCCAGCAGCCCGTTCTCTACAGATACGCAGTATTTT.

This sequence joins TRBV11-2 and TRBJ1-3; perhaps TRBD1 as D (5 bases). The CDR3 sequence is 14 residues long. With 8 bases removed from V and 0 bases from J, the gap between germline ends came to 11 bases. CDR1 SGHAT and CDR2 FQNNGV come from the germline V gene. This CDR3 is CASDTGLSGNTIYF. The DNA of the CDR3 is TGTGCCAGCGATACAGGTCTCTCTGGAAACACCATATATTTT.

This chain connects TRBV5-1 to TRBJ1-4; the D is unclear. Trimming took off 0 bases at V and 4 bases at J, with 10 bases between the two ends. The CDR3 consists of 15 residues. Germline values: CDR1 SGHRS, CDR2 YFSETQ. CDR3 loop: CASSLDSGVNEKLFF. In DNA form, the CDR3 reads TGCGCCAGCAGCTTGGATAGCGGGGTTAATGAAAAACTGTTTTTT. The whole variable domain, filled in from reference TRBV5-1 and TRBJ1-4, reads KAGVTQTPRYLIKTRGQQVTLSCSPISGHRSVSWYQQTPGQGLQFLFEYFSETQRNKGNFPGRFSGRQFSNSRSEMNVSTLELGDSALYLCASSLDSGVNEKLFFGSGTQLSVL.

The chain employs TRBV5-1 and TRBJ2-2, with TRBD2 matching over 7 bases. With 4 bases clipped from V and 4 bases from J, the junction kept 13 bases outside the gene matches. The CDR3 is 17 amino acids. Germline V lookup: CDR1 SGHRS, CDR2 YFSETQ. The CDR3 region is CASSLLIGGSGTGELFF. The CDR3 DNA reads as TGCGCCAGCAGCCTCCTGATCGGGGGGAGTGGCACCGGGGAGCTGTTTTTT.